The 7 T cell receptor beta chains below were found in one sample sequenced in a study of shared clonotypes between healthy human individuals. Sequenced by immunoSEQ multiplex PCR; TCRdb stores in-frame clones only, minus some. Here the sample spans approximately 590,000 clones, over 95% being singletons. Naive CD8 cells comprised CD45RO-negative, CCR7-positively selected cells, excluding terminally differentiated effector memory CD45RA+ cells. The sequencing sample was made of naive CD8+ T cells sorted from blood. These receptors all stem from a woman in her twenties or thirties in good health.

This clone was found once. The J gene is TRBJ2-7, the V gene TRBV28; D gene uncertain. CDR1 and CDR2 from the germline V gene are MDHEN and SYDVKM. The length of the CDR3 is 14 residues. Trimming shortened V by 3 bases and J by 0 bases, and 9 bases separated the two germline ends. The CDR3 loop reads CASSFGQRSYEQYF. CDR3 sequence (DNA): TGTGCCAGCAGTTTTGGTCAGCGCTCCTACGAGCAGTACTTC.

This chain uses TRBV29-1 with TRBJ2-7, with D tentatively TRBD1 or TRBD2 (5 bases each). Trimming removed 0 bases at V and 0 bases at J, with 12 bases between. Germline assignment: CDR1 SQVTM and CDR2 ANQGSEA. The CDR3 extends over 15 amino acids. The CDR3 is CSVEDLGENSYEQYF. CDR3 bases: TGCAGCGTTGAAGATCTGGGGGAAAACTCCTACGAGCAGTACTTC.

Notes on this clone: Other DNA sequences in this sample translate to the same CDR3. This chain links TRBV19 with TRBJ2-7; the match to TRBD1 covers 10 bases. The CDR3 runs 14 residues. V dropped 5 bases and J dropped 4; count of bases not matched to a gene: 5. Germline V lookup: CDR1 LNHDA, CDR2 SQIVND (reference sequence). The CDR3 loop reads CASSAGTGVYEQYF. In DNA form, the CDR3 reads TGTGCCAGTAGTGCCGGGACAGGGGTGTACGAGCAGTACTTC.

The rearrangement links TRBV5-6 to TRBJ2-3; no clear D. Trimming cost V 5 bases and J 0 bases, with 10 bases left between them. Germline V lookup: CDR1 SGHDT, CDR2 YYEEEE. The CDR3 spans 14 residues. The CDR3 nucleotides are TGTGCCAGCAGGAGTGGCGATAGCACAGATACGCAGTATTTT. It specifies CASRSGDSTDTQYF.

The chain recombines TRBV11-3 with TRBJ2-7, with D unclear. The CDR3 length is 15 residues. Germline V CDR1 and CDR2: SGHNT, YENEEA. V gave up 4 bases and J gave up 0 bases, with 13 bases separating them. CDR3 in DNA: TGTGCCAGCAGCTCCGGCTTATCTGGCTCCTACGAGCAGTACTTC. Encoded protein: CASSSGLSGSYEQYF.

The chain links TRBV4-1 to TRBJ2-7; 10 nucleotides agree with TRBD2. Germline V gene sequence: CDR1 MGHRA, CDR2 YSYEKL. V dropped 3 bases and J dropped 0; count of bases not matched to a gene: 11. This CDR3 region has 18 residues. The CDR3 DNA follows: TGCGCCAGCAGCCAGCCTAGGGAGACTAGCGGGTTCTCCTACGAGCAGTACTTC. It codes for CASSQPRETSGFSYEQYF.

The genes are TRBV29-1 and TRBJ2-7, with 9 bases that match TRBD1. The CDR3 is 17 residues long. CDR1 and CDR2 from the germline V gene are SQVTM and ANQGSEA. Losses at the gene ends were 8 bases for V and 2 bases for J; bases not matched to a gene: 19. The CDR3 nucleotides read TGCAGCCCCCACCAAGCAAACCGGGACAGGGCAACCTACGAGCAGTACTTC. The encoded protein is CSPHQANRDRATYEQYF.